This TCR beta chain was recovered during a study of blood T cell repertoires in COVID-19. Study details: The United States, Italy and Spain provided the acute and convalescent COVID-19 samples. PBMCs, B-cell-depleted T cells, or T cells were the source of the cDNA or gDNA that made up the material.

Study processing details: Counts of nucleated cells, estimated from reference gene primer amplification, were obtained. Method: immunoSEQ multiplex PCR; TCRdb's copy keeps in-frame clones and lacks some. The D gene and trimming were derived from the DNA, and the V and J assignments and clone size from that table. Among around 97,000 clones listed, about 80% were seen once. This clone has only one observation. Input material: peripheral blood. This TCR derives from a man between 65 and 79 years old with acute or convalescent COVID-19.

The CDR3 DNA reads as TGTGCCAGCAGCCGACCGGGACAGCCACCGGCCCCCTACGAGCAGTACTTC. It specifies CASSRPGQPPAPYEQYF. The rearrangement joins TRBV3-1 (or the pseudogene TRBV3-2) to TRBJ2-7, with 7 bases matching TRBD1. Germline CDR1 LGHDT, CDR2 YNNKEL (reference sequence). After removal of 4 bases from V and 2 bases from J, the junction contained 14 bases not matched to a gene. The CDR3 has 17 amino acids.